These 3 T cell receptor beta chains share one sample of origin, sequenced in a study of beta chain features in type 1 diabetes. All of the isolated RNA was reverse transcribed, so expressed TCRB transcripts were sequenced. TCRdb's copy holds only in-frame clones and misses some; the assay was immunoSEQ multiplex PCR. The sample has 600,000 to 650,000 clones, around a sixth seen once. The specimen sequenced was naive CD4+ T cells from blood. The source is a man aged 18 to 29 in good health.

This clone was seen more than once but under ten times. CDR3 coding DNA: TGTGCCAGCAGTCCCGGACTAGCGGGAGTCTACGAGCAGTACTTC. Translated: CASSPGLAGVYEQYF. The chain carries TRBV27 and TRBJ2-7; 13 bases line up with TRBD2. The V gene's germline CDR1 is MNHEY and CDR2 SMNVEV (reference sequence). CDR3 size: 15 residues. After removal of 5 bases from V and 3 bases from J, the junction contained 4 bases not matched to a gene.

This chain uses TRBV9 with TRBJ1-1; D unclear. CDR1 and CDR2 (germline): SGDLS, YYNGEE. Trimming shortened V by 0 bases and J by 4 bases, and 10 bases separated the two germline ends. The length of the CDR3 is 14 residues. The CDR3 DNA reads TGTGCCAGCAGCGTAGAGGGTCGGAGCACTGAAGCTTTCTTT. This encodes CASSVEGRSTEAFF.

This clone has a handful of counts. The V call is TRBV4-3, the J call TRBJ1-1, with 7 bases aligning to TRBD1. Looked up from germline, CDR1 is LGHNA and CDR2 is YSLEER. The CDR3 length is 16 residues. The J segment lost 6 bases and the V segment lost 0 bases, leaving 10 bases of the junction unmatched. DNA for the CDR3: TGCGCCAGCAGCCAAGATATCAGGGGGAGGAGGGCTGAAGCTTTCTTT. It specifies CASSQDIRGRRAEAFF.